The 15 T cell receptor beta chains in this list originate from one sample, sequenced in a study of tumor-infiltrating lymphocytes in primary liver carcinoma. The study co-extracted DNA and RNA from around 18-30 mg of unsorted bulk tissue. With a constant-region primer, TCR beta cDNA was made from roughly 500 ng of total RNA. Sequencing libraries for TCR beta derived from three nested multiplex PCR rounds that used slightly modified ARM-PCR. Running around 10 cycles apiece, the first two PCR rounds relied on TRBV1-TRBV30 forward primers together with a C-beta reverse primer. TCRdb used MiXCR to reprocess the multiplex PCR reads, holding one entry per CDR3 protein. The sample records 84,000 or so distinct CDR3 sequences, 65% to 80% being singletons. The sample comprised liver tumor tissue from sampling region 1. As for subset: tumor region T1, superior pole. These receptors came from a man between 40 and 49 years old with primary liver carcinoma and hepatitis B virus infection.

Only one count was recorded for this clonotype. Sequence at one end of the junction differs from germline and may be a read error. V gene TRBV10-2 combines with J gene TRBJ2-3, with D perhaps assigned TRBD1 or TRBD2 (5 bases each). The CDR3 extends over 13 amino acids. CDR1 and CDR2 from the germline V gene are WSHSY and SAAADI. CDR3 in DNA: TGCACCAGCAGTGAGAGGGGCAAAGATACGCAGTATTTT. This gives the protein CTSSERGKDTQYF.

Note on this clonotype: This may stem from a read error, because a much larger clone lies one nucleotide away. The J gene is TRBJ2-5, the V gene TRBV28; D is unclear. The V gene's germline CDR1 is MDHEN and CDR2 SYDVKM. The CDR3 has 11 residues. CDR3 sequence: CATSLKLTQYF. CDR3 nucleotides: TGTGCCACCAGTTTAAAGCTGACCCAGTACTTC.

This clonotype was detected only a few times. The CDR3 does not close with the conserved phenylalanine or tryptophan, likely indicating a read error. The chain recombines TRBV28 with TRBJ1-6; D unclear. The CDR3 has 19 residues. Per the germline V gene, CDR1 is MDHEN and CDR2 is SYDVKM. Trimming took 4 bases from V and 7 from J, leaving 26 bases between them. The CDR3, as DNA: TGTGCCAGCAGTTCTCCCAACCCCCTCCCCAGCCGTCTAAATTCACCCCTCCACTCT. It translates to CASSSPNPLPSRLNSPLHS.

This clonotype has only a few counts. A read error may account for a junction end that differs from germline. The V call is TRBV5-1, the J call TRBJ2-1; 9 bases are a match to TRBD2. Per germline, CDR1 SGHRS and CDR2 YFSETQ. The length of the CDR3 is 15 residues. CDR3 in amino acids: CAISLEGLANNEQFF. The DNA for the CDR3 is TGCGCCATCAGCTTGGAAGGACTAGCGAACAATGAGCAGTTCTTC.

A word on this clonotype: Given the absence of the conserved phenylalanine or tryptophan at the CDR3 end, a read error is likely. The chain recombines TRBV11-3 with TRBJ1-1; no clear D. This CDR3 is built from 12 residues. V lost 7 bases and J lost 2, with 8 bases in between. Germline-derived CDR1 and CDR2 are SGHNT and YENEEA. CDR3 sequence reads: CASNFDNTEAFY. The CDR3 DNA follows: TGTGCCAGCAACTTCGATAACACTGAAGCTTTCTAT.

This chain uses TRBV10-2 with TRBJ2-1; possible D gene TRBD2, 6 bases. The CDR3 consists of 14 residues. From germline, CDR1 is WSHSY and CDR2 SAAADI. The germline V and J ends were trimmed by 11 bases and 2 bases, with 16 bases remaining between them. The CDR3 DNA reads TGCGCCTGCACTGGCGGGGCAGCCTACAATGAGCAGTTCTTC. Its translation: CACTGGAAYNEQFF.

This clonotype came up once. Its ends do not fully match the called genes, so a read error is possible. The V gene is TRBV5-5, the J gene TRBJ1-2; 7 bases align to TRBD1. The CDR3 is 13 amino acids. Germline assignment: CDR1 SGHKS and CDR2 YYEKEE (reference sequence). The CDR3 is CAISLGQFYGYTF. The CDR3 bases are TGCGCCATCAGCTTGGGACAGTTCTATGGCTACACCTTC.

This clonotype was seen more than once but under ten times. The rearrangement links TRBV6-2 or TRBV6-3 to TRBJ2-4, with a possible D match to TRBD2 (6 bases). The CDR3 is made up of 13 amino acids. The germline V and J ends were trimmed by 3 bases and 7 bases, with 10 bases remaining between them. Looked up from germline, CDR1 is MNHEY and CDR2 is SVGEGT. CDR3 in DNA: TGTGCCAGCAGTTATGGGGAGGCGAACATTCAGTACTTC. Its protein is CASSYGEANIQYF.

About this clonotype: It is likely a read error, because the conserved phenylalanine at the end of the CDR3 is missing. The chain carries TRBV11-2 and TRBJ2-1; perhaps TRBD1 as D (5 bases). This CDR3 is built from 22 residues. Germline V gene sequence: CDR1 SGHAT, CDR2 FQNNGV. In DNA, the CDR3 is TGTGCCGGCAGCCTCTCCTACCAGGGTCCCGCGAAACAGGTTCGCTCCTACAATGAGCAGTTCCTC. It is translated as CAGSLSYQGPAKQVRSYNEQFL.

The rearrangement uses TRBV6-5 and TRBJ2-7; no clear D gene. This CDR3 comprises 13 residues. CDR1 and CDR2 from the germline V gene are MNHEY and SVGAGI. V lost 7 bases and J lost 8, with 18 bases in between. The CDR3 is CASKNYGSYQQYF. Here the CDR3 DNA reads TGTGCCAGCAAAAACTACGGCTCCTATCAGCAGTACTTC.

In regard to this clonotype: A junction end diverges from the germline sequence, so it may reflect a read error. V and J are TRBV11-2 and TRBJ2-1; D assignment may be TRBD1 or TRBD2 (5 bases each). The CDR3 contains 16 residues. From germline, CDR1 is SGHAT and CDR2 FQNNGV. The CDR3 region is CGSSIGTPERYNEQFF. The CDR3 nucleotides read TGTGGCAGCAGCATAGGGACCCCAGAGAGATATAATGAGCAGTTCTTC.

Note on this clonotype: A read error may produce the germline difference seen at one junction end. The chain carries TRBV29-1 and TRBJ2-1; 11 bases match TRBD1. The CDR3 spans 14 residues. Germline V gene lookup returns CDR1 SQVTM and CDR2 ANQGSEA. DNA for the CDR3: TGCAACGGATTGCCGGGACAGGGGGTTGATGAGCAATTCTTC. Translated: CNGLPGQGVDEQFF.

On this clonotype: Likely a read error: the CDR3 ends without its conserved phenylalanine or tryptophan. The chain is built from TRBV14 and TRBJ1-2, with 7 bases lining up with TRBD1. Germline V gives CDR1 SGHDN, CDR2 FVKESK. The CDR3 has 17 residues. CDR3 residues: CASNQAGALGQFYGYTL. The DNA for the CDR3 is TGTGCCAGCAACCAAGCGGGGGCCCTGGGACAGTTCTATGGCTACACCTTA.

V is TRBV4-1 and J is TRBJ2-7; D unclear. CDR1 is MGHRA and CDR2 is YSYEKL in the germline V gene. The CDR3 has 13 amino acids. Deletions cut 8 bases from V and 2 bases from J, with 13 bases between. This CDR3 is CASRPRDPYEQYF. CDR3 sequence (DNA): TGCGCCAGCCGCCCCCGAGACCCCTACGAGCAGTACTTC.

Worth noting for this clonotype: This may be a read error: a much more frequent sequence differs by one nucleotide. The chain uses TRBV5-1 and TRBJ2-2; no definite D call. The CDR3 sequence is 12 residues long. Germline V gene lookup returns CDR1 SGHRS and CDR2 YFSETQ. The CDR3 reads CVSAMRLGELFF. The CDR3 DNA follows: TGCGTCAGCGCCATGAGACTCGGGGAGCTGTTTTTT.